The sequence of this T cell receptor (beta chain) was determined in a study of T cells in Graves' hyperthyroidism and ophthalmopathy. Findings and caveats of the study: The model forecast ophthalmopathy, anticipating it by a median around 6.9 months before onset.

From RNA transcripts, TCR beta CDR3 regions were amplified. A first-round RT-PCR of the TCR CDR3 used the HTBI primer set. Via MiXCR, TCRdb re-called the multiplex PCR reads, giving one row per CDR3 protein. Seen here are 450,000 to 500,000 distinct CDR3 sequences, roughly 22% observed once, and the top ten hold around 54%. As concerns this clonotype: Its antigen is undetermined.

Germline V lookup: CDR1 SEHNR, CDR2 FQNEAQ (reference sequence). The CDR3 runs 15 residues. V was cut by 3 bases and J by 6 bases, with 16 bases left in between. The sequence derives from a woman between 65 and 79 years old with Graves' ophthalmopathy. J is TRBJ2-3 and V is TRBV7-9; D is perhaps TRBD1 (6 bases). Sequenced: blood. CDR3 sequence: CASSLGGTQGDTQYF. The CDR3 DNA reads as TGTGCCAGCAGCTTGGGTGGGACCCAGGGGGATACGCAGTATTTT.